The rows below give T cell receptor beta chains drawn from one sample of a study of cytomegalovirus exposure and HLA in healthy donors. Method: immunoSEQ multiplex PCR; TCRdb's copy keeps in-frame clones and lacks some. The sample consists of about 190,000 clones, 80% of them appearing once. The source material was PBMCs. These receptors all stem from a man in his forties or fifties in good health and CMV-seropositive. Both conserved end residues are part of each CDR3. The D gene is left open where the match is weak. The size field is filled for only some rows; it gives once, few, many or a size class.

TRBJ2-3 | - | - | TRBV12-2 | CASRQVPTDTQYF | TGTGCAAGTCGCCAGGTCCCCACAGATACGCAGTATTTT
TRBJ1-5 | - | - | TRBV7-9 | CASSLARGQPQHF | TGTGCCAGCAGCTTAGCAAGGGGTCAGCCCCAGCATTTT
TRBJ2-2 | - | - | TRBV28 | CASSLDRELFF | TGTGCCAGCAGTCTGGACAGGGAGCTGTTTTTT
TRBJ1-1 | - | - | TRBV6-5 | CASSKQVNTEAFF | TGTGCCAGCAGTAAGCAGGTGAACACTGAAGCTTTCTTT
TRBJ2-3 | - | - | TRBV5-1 | CASRTEPRGDTQYF | TGCGCCAGCAGGACTGAACCTCGGGGAGATACGCAGTATTTT
TRBJ2-5 | - | - | TRBV5-4 | CASSTGQGGYQETQYF | TGTGCCAGCAGCACTGGACAGGGAGGGTACCAAGAGACCCAGTACTTC
TRBJ2-1 | few | - | TRBV28 | CASSLQGKNYYNEQFF | TGTGCCAGCAGTTTGCAGGGAAAAAACTACTACAATGAGCAGTTCTTC
TRBJ1-4 | - | - | TRBV5-8 | CASRGGLEEKLFF | TGTGCCAGCAGGGGGGGGCTCGAAGAAAAACTGTTTTTT
TRBJ1-3 | - | TRBD1 | TRBV5-4 | CASSHGTGGPGNTIYF | TGTGCCAGCAGCCACGGGACAGGGGGTCCTGGAAACACCATATATTTT
TRBJ2-1 | - | - | TRBV4-3 | CASSQDQGRGEQFF | TGCGCCAGCAGCCAAGATCAGGGGCGCGGTGAGCAGTTCTTC
TRBJ2-7 | - | TRBD2 | TRBV27 | CACSQIAGANSYEQYF | TGTGCCTGCAGTCAAATAGCGGGGGCGAATTCCTACGAGCAGTACTTC
TRBJ2-1 | - | TRBD2 | TRBV5-1 | CASSSSAGTSGYNEQFF | TGCGCCAGCAGCTCATCCGCCGGGACTAGCGGATACAATGAGCAGTTCTTC
TRBJ2-7 | - | - | TRBV5-6 | CASRGQTSYEQYF | TGTGCCAGCCGTGGACAGACCTCCTACGAGCAGTACTTC
TRBJ2-5 | once | - | TRBV7-7 | CASSLALGAIQETQYF | TGTGCTAGCAGCTTAGCGCTGGGAGCGATACAAGAGACCCAGTACTTC
TRBJ2-3 | - | TRBD1 | TRBV7-8 | CASSLKGAGTDTQYF | TGTGCCAGCAGCTTAAAGGGGGCCGGGACAGATACGCAGTATTTT
TRBJ1-2 | - | TRBD1 | TRBV14 | CASSQGDDRGPGYTF | TGTGCCAGCAGCCAAGGAGACGACAGGGGGCCTGGCTACACCTTC
TRBJ2-7 | - | - | TRBV27 | CASSLFSSQDYEQYF | TGTGCCAGCAGTTTATTTTCTAGCCAAGACTACGAGCAGTACTTC
TRBJ2-5 | once | TRBD2 | TRBV19 | CASNTGLAGGQETQYF | TGTGCCAGTAACACGGGACTAGCGGGGGGGCAAGAGACCCAGTACTTC
TRBJ2-1 | - | TRBD1 | TRBV7-3 | CASSLMGDRGSNEQFF | TGTGCCAGCAGCTTAATGGGGGACAGGGGTTCGAATGAGCAGTTCTTC
TRBJ1-1 | - | - | TRBV19 | CASTRGIMNTEAFF | TGTGCCAGTACGCGGGGCATAATGAACACTGAAGCTTTCTTT
TRBJ2-5 | - | TRBD1 | TRBV30 | CAWSVGDRGGETQYF | TGTGCCTGGAGTGTAGGGGACAGGGGAGGAGAGACCCAGTACTTC
TRBJ2-7 | - | - | TRBV9 | CASSVGVVSAEQYF | TGTGCCAGCAGCGTAGGTGTGGTGAGTGCCGAGCAGTACTTC
TRBJ2-1 | - | - | TRBV5-1 | CASSFQVLVSDEQFF | TGCGCCAGCAGCTTCCAGGTTCTTGTGTCGGATGAGCAGTTCTTC
TRBJ2-5 | - | TRBD2 | TRBV7-8 | CASRRAGRLETQYF | TGTGCCAGCAGAAGGGCCGGGAGGTTGGAGACCCAGTACTTC
TRBJ1-1 | - | - | TRBV19 | CASSPTAMNTEAFF | TGTGCCAGTAGTCCGACAGCGATGAACACTGAAGCTTTCTTT
TRBJ1-1 | few | - | TRBV19 | CASSPQWNTEAFF | TGTGCCAGTAGCCCTCAGTGGAACACTGAAGCTTTCTTT
TRBJ2-3 | once | - | TRBV5-1 | CASSLGPGPDTQYF | TGCGCCAGCAGCTTGGGACCAGGTCCAGATACGCAGTATTTT
TRBJ2-1 | - | TRBD1 | TRBV11-1 | CASRRQGNNEQFF | TGTGCCAGCAGGAGACAGGGTAACAATGAGCAGTTCTTC
TRBJ2-1 | few | TRBD1 | TRBV7-2 | CASSFRGGAYNEQFF | TGTGCCAGCAGCTTTAGAGGGGGCGCCTACAATGAGCAGTTCTTC
TRBJ2-5 | - | - | TRBV18 | CASSPPGGAQETQYF | TGTGCCAGCTCACCACCAGGCGGGGCCCAAGAGACCCAGTACTTC
TRBJ1-1 | few | - | TRBV5-5 | CASSFINTEAFF | TGTGCCAGCAGCTTTATTAACACTGAAGCTTTCTTT
TRBJ1-1 | - | - | TRBV28 | CASSTREGRNEAFF | TGTGCCAGCAGTACCCGGGAGGGCCGCAATGAAGCTTTCTTT
TRBJ2-1 | - | TRBD1 | TRBV27 | CASSVGQGDYDEQFF | TGTGCCAGCAGTGTCGGACAGGGAGACTACGATGAGCAGTTCTTC
TRBJ2-2 | - | TRBD2 | TRBV28 | CAAEGGGGANTGELFF | TGTGCCGCAGAAGGAGGCGGGGGGGCGAACACCGGGGAGCTGTTTTTT
TRBJ1-2 | once | TRBD1 | TRBV5-1 | CASSDGQGLSYGYTF | TGCGCCAGCAGCGATGGACAGGGGCTAAGCTATGGCTACACCTTC
TRBJ1-2 | once | - | TRBV7-2 | CASSSRQYNYGYTF | TGTGCCAGCAGCTCAAGACAGTACAACTATGGCTACACCTTC
TRBJ2-5 | - | - | TRBV5-1 | CASSTDMGQETQYF | TGCGCCAGCAGCACCGACATGGGTCAAGAGACCCAGTACTTC
TRBJ2-2 | - | - | TRBV5-5 | CASSSGATSGELFF | TGTGCCAGCAGCTCAGGGGCAACATCCGGGGAGCTGTTTTTT
TRBJ1-5 | - | TRBD1 | TRBV27 | CASRPSGQVLYQPQHF | TGTGCCAGCCGACCATCAGGACAGGTACTGTATCAGCCCCAGCATTTT
TRBJ2-7 | few | - | TRBV19 | CASSPGYNEQYF | TGTGCCAGTAGTCCGGGTTACAACGAGCAGTACTTC
TRBJ2-5 | - | TRBD2 | TRBV28 | CASSPGTSGEGGETQYF | TGTGCCAGCAGTCCGGGGACTAGCGGGGAGGGGGGAGAGACCCAGTACTTC
TRBJ2-7 | - | - | TRBV30 | CAWIPGTYEQYF | TGTGCCTGGATCCCCGGGACTTACGAGCAGTACTTC
TRBJ1-1 | - | - | TRBV30 | CAWRQGRNTEAFF | TGTGCCTGGAGACAGGGTAGGAACACTGAAGCTTTCTTT
TRBJ2-3 | few | - | TRBV7-9 | CASHTDASTDTQYF | TGTGCCAGCCATACTGATGCTAGCACAGATACGCAGTATTTT
TRBJ2-5 | - | - | TRBV5-6 | CASSLSSGAWETQYF | TGTGCCAGCAGCTTGTCATCTGGGGCCTGGGAGACCCAGTACTTC
TRBJ1-1 | - | - | TRBV18 | CASSPGGGRTEAFF | TGTGCCAGCTCACCAGGGGGAGGGCGCACTGAAGCTTTCTTT
TRBJ2-3 | - | - | TRBV18 | CASSRAGSTDTQYF | TGTGCCAGCTCCCGGGCGGGGAGCACAGATACGCAGTATTTT
TRBJ2-7 | few | TRBD2 | TRBV10-3 | CAISGLAGSYEQYF | TGTGCCATCAGTGGGCTAGCGGGGTCCTACGAGCAGTACTTC
TRBJ1-2 | - | - | TRBV10-2 | CASRTLGREGDGYTF | TGCGCCAGCCGTACCTTGGGAAGGGAGGGAGACGGCTACACCTTC
TRBJ2-6 | - | - | TRBV28 | CASKPGANVLTF | TGTGCCAGCAAGCCAGGGGCCAACGTCCTGACTTTC
TRBJ2-3 | - | - | TRBV7-2 | CASSLEGRGASTDTQYF | TGTGCCAGCAGCTTGGAAGGTCGGGGGGCTAGCACAGATACGCAGTATTTT
TRBJ2-1 | - | TRBD2 | TRBV27 | CASSLSPRGGRAEQFF | TGTGCCAGCAGTTTATCCCCCCGGGGGGGCAGGGCTGAGCAGTTCTTC
TRBJ1-1 | - | TRBD1 | TRBV9 | CASSSGTGGVTEAFF | TGTGCCAGCAGCTCAGGGACAGGGGGCGTCACTGAAGCTTTCTTT
TRBJ2-7 | - | - | TRBV7-2 | CASRLTYEQYF | TGTGCCAGCAGACTTACCTACGAGCAGTACTTC